A single sample is the source of the 23 T cell receptor beta chains below, sequenced in a study of blood T cell repertoires in COVID-19. Some clones are missing from TCRdb's copy, which holds only in-frame ones; the method was immunoSEQ multiplex PCR. Among 90,000 to 140,000 clones listed, 65% to 90% were seen once. Sequenced material: peripheral blood. The receptors derive from a man older than 75 with acute or convalescent COVID-19.

The genes are TRBV3-1 (or the pseudogene TRBV3-2) and TRBJ1-1; D ambiguous. Trimming removed 4 bases from V and 5 bases from J, with 14 bases in between. There are 14 residues in the CDR3. Germline loops: CDR1 LGHDT, CDR2 YNNKEL (reference sequence). CDR3 protein: CASSPGILKTEAFF. Here the CDR3 DNA reads TGTGCCAGCAGCCCCGGCATACTAAAAACTGAAGCTTTCTTT.

This sequence joins TRBV11-2 and TRBJ2-7; tentative D call: TRBD2 (5 bases). There are 14 residues in the CDR3. CDR1 is SGHAT and CDR2 is FQNNGV in the germline V gene. Trimming removed 1 base at V and 2 bases at J, with 9 bases between. The CDR3, as DNA: TGTGCCAGCAGCTTAGGAGGGAGAACCTACGAGCAGTACTTC. Its translation is CASSLGGRTYEQYF.

This clone was found many times. V usage is TRBV30 and J usage is TRBJ1-1; the D gene is possibly TRBD1 (5 bases). The germline gives CDR1 GTSNPN, CDR2 SVGIG (reference sequence). V was pared by 3 bases and J by 6 bases, with 11 bases between. The CDR3 is 12 residues long. The CDR3 loop is CAWRPDSPEAFF. The CDR3 nucleotides are TGTGCCTGGAGGCCCGACAGCCCTGAAGCTTTCTTT.

The J gene is TRBJ2-5, the V gene TRBV18, with D hard to call. Trimming shortened V by 3 bases and J by 5 bases, and 13 bases separated the two germline ends. From germline, CDR1 is KGHSH and CDR2 LQKENI. The CDR3 is made up of 14 amino acids. The CDR3, as DNA: TGTGCCAGCTCACCCTCCGCGAGAGAGGAGACCCAGTACTTC. Its translation: CASSPSAREETQYF. Complete variable domain (other parts from reference TRBV18 and TRBJ2-5): NAGVMQNPRHLVRRRGQEARLRCSPMKGHSHVYWYRQLPEEGLKFMVYLQKENIIDESGMPKERFSAEFPKEGPSILRIQQVVRGDSAAYFCASSPSAREETQYFGPGTRLLVL.

The J gene is TRBJ1-4, the V gene TRBV6-1; 7 bases line up with TRBD1. From germline, CDR1 is MNHNS and CDR2 SASEGT. V shed 2 bases and J 8 bases; nucleotides not matched to a gene: 8. The CDR3 extends over 15 amino acids. CDR3 in amino acids: CASSETGTVSEKLFF. As DNA, the CDR3 is TGTGCCAGCAGTGAAACCGGGACAGTGTCCGAAAAACTGTTTTTT.

This chain uses TRBV30 with TRBJ2-1; 9 positions match TRBD2. J gave up 2 bases and V 4 bases, and 0 bases lay outside the gene matches. The V gene's germline CDR1 is GTSNPN and CDR2 SVGIG (reference sequence). The CDR3 extends over 13 amino acids. For the CDR3, the DNA is TGTGCCTGGACTAGCGGGACCTACAATGAGCAGTTCTTC. Translating gives CAWTSGTYNEQFF.

The rearrangement joins TRBV3-1 (or the pseudogene TRBV3-2) to TRBJ2-3; 8 bases are shared with TRBD2. From germline, CDR1 is LGHDT and CDR2 YNNKEL (reference sequence). Trimming cost V 1 base and J 3 bases; bases outside gene matches: 12. The CDR3 runs 18 residues. In DNA, the CDR3 is TGTGCCAGCAGCCAAGGGAGGGCGGCGGGAGGAAGAACAGATACGCAGTATTTT. Translation: CASSQGRAAGGRTDTQYF.

The chain combines TRBV5-1 with TRBJ2-5, with TRBD2 matching over 11 bases. V was clipped by 4 bases and J by 4 bases; unmatched bases: 9. Per germline, CDR1 SGHRS and CDR2 YFSETQ. CDR3 size: 16 residues. For the CDR3, the DNA is TGCGCCAGCAGCGGTCAACTAGCGGGAGTGGCAGAGACCCAGTACTTC. As protein: CASSGQLAGVAETQYF.

The chain has TRBV5-1 and TRBJ2-1; D possibly corresponds to TRBD2 (6 bases). This CDR3 contains 15 residues. The germline gives CDR1 SGHRS, CDR2 YFSETQ. Trimming removed 4 bases at V and 9 bases at J, with 20 bases between. CDR3: CASSLRLGDGGEQFF. CDR3 DNA: TGCGCCAGCAGCCTCAGACTAGGGGACGGGGGTGAGCAGTTCTTC.

V is TRBV27 and J is TRBJ2-7; possibly TRBD1 for D (6 bases). The CDR3 consists of 14 residues. Trimming took 3 bases from V and 3 from J, leaving 12 bases between them. Germline V gene sequence: CDR1 MNHEY, CDR2 SMNVEV (reference sequence). CDR3 nucleotides: TGTGCCAGCAGTTTTATGACAGGCAACTACGAGCAGTACTTC. Encoded protein: CASSFMTGNYEQYF.

The chain is built from TRBV7-9 and TRBJ2-5; 7 bases agree with TRBD1. V was pared by 3 bases and J by 2 bases, with 6 bases of the junction left unmatched. In germline, CDR1 is SEHNR, CDR2 FQNEAQ (reference sequence). The CDR3 sequence is 15 residues long. The CDR3 sequence is CASSFTGDIQETQYF. The CDR3 DNA follows: TGTGCCAGCAGCTTTACAGGGGACATTCAAGAGACCCAGTACTTC.

The gene calls are TRBV18 and TRBJ1-5; 9 bases line up with TRBD1. Germline lookup yields CDR1 KGHSH and CDR2 LQKENI. Unmatched junction bases numbered 8, after V lost 6 bases and J lost 5 bases. The CDR3 is 15 amino acids. CDR3 sequence reads: CASSRWTGADQPQHF. DNA of the CDR3: TGTGCCAGCTCTCGTTGGACAGGGGCCGATCAGCCCCAGCATTTT.

This sequence joins TRBV29-1 and TRBJ2-2, with a tentative D call TRBD2 (5 bases). The germline V gene encodes CDR1 SQVTM and CDR2 ANQGSEA. The CDR3 is 14 residues long. V was cut by 5 bases and J by 1 base, with 11 bases left in between. CDR3 loop: CSVIERLNTGELFF. CDR3 nucleotide sequence: TGCAGCGTTATAGAGCGGTTGAACACCGGGGAGCTGTTTTTT.

This clone was found a few times. The chain has TRBV5-1 and TRBJ2-1; 7 bases are shared with TRBD2. V was pared by 2 bases and J by 5 bases, with 4 bases of the junction left unmatched. Germline assignment: CDR1 SGHRS and CDR2 YFSETQ. The CDR3 consists of 14 residues. CDR3 bases: TGCGCCAGCAGCTTCGGCGGGGGAAACAATGAGCAGTTCTTC. It is translated as CASSFGGGNNEQFF.

The chain combines TRBV4-3 with TRBJ2-7; 7 nucleotides align to TRBD2. V lost 0 bases, J lost 1 base, and 6 bases stayed unmatched. The germline V gene has CDR1 LGHNA and CDR2 YSLEER. The CDR3 is 16 residues long. In nucleotides, the CDR3 is TGCGCCAGCAGCCAAGATCGCTATAGCGGGTCCTACGAGCAGTACTTC. This translates into CASSQDRYSGSYEQYF.

The chain employs TRBV6-1 and TRBJ1-1, with 10 nucleotides matching TRBD1. Unmatched junction bases numbered 5, after V lost 2 bases and J lost 5 bases. The germline CDR1 and CDR2 sequences are MNHNS and SASEGT. This CDR3 comprises 15 residues. The DNA for the CDR3 is TGTGCCAGCAGTGAATTGGGACAGGGGAGGACTGAAGCTTTCTTT. It yields the protein CASSELGQGRTEAFF.

V and J are TRBV2 and TRBJ2-1, with D possibly TRBD2 on 5 matching bases. Trimming left V 3 bases short and J 5 bases short, with 11 bases between. CDR3 length: 14 residues. In germline, CDR1 is SNHLY, CDR2 FYNNEI. CDR3 region: CASSETTPDNEQFF. The CDR3 DNA is TGTGCCAGCAGTGAGACTACCCCTGACAATGAGCAGTTCTTC.

CDR3 nucleotide sequence: TGTGCCATCAGTCTTCAGGGACAGGGTGGATCACCCCTCCACTTT. Its translation is CAISLQGQGGSPLHF. V gene TRBV10-3 combines with J gene TRBJ1-6; 9 nucleotides agree with TRBD1. CDR3 length equals 15 residues. In germline, CDR1 is ENHRY, CDR2 SYGVKD. V dropped 5 bases and J dropped 10; count of bases not matched to a gene: 9.

This chain joins TRBV3-1 (or the pseudogene TRBV3-2) and TRBJ2-7; 10 nucleotides agree with TRBD1. The CDR3 is 14 residues long. The J segment lost 3 bases and the V segment lost 4 bases, leaving 3 bases of the junction unmatched. Germline loops: CDR1 LGHDT, CDR2 YNNKEL (reference sequence). The CDR3 loop reads CASSRGTGDYEQYF. In nucleotides, the CDR3 is TGTGCCAGCAGCCGCGGGACAGGGGACTACGAGCAGTACTTC.

The genes are TRBV27 and TRBJ1-1, with D unclear. The CDR3 totals 13 residues. Germline CDR1 is MNHEY and CDR2 is SMNVEV (reference sequence). V was clipped by 2 bases and J by 6 bases, with 10 bases between them. The CDR3 bases are TGTGCCAGCAGTTTAAGAATAGGAGCTGAAGCTTTCTTT. Protein sequence: CASSLRIGAEAFF.

This clone has just a few counts. The V and J genes are TRBV2 and TRBJ2-1, with D possibly TRBD1 on 5 matching bases. V lost 6 bases, J lost 6 bases, and 9 bases lay in between. Germline-derived CDR1 and CDR2 are SNHLY and FYNNEI. The CDR3 sequence is 12 residues long. The CDR3 bases are TGTGCCAGCAGGTGGGGCAGCAATGAGCAGTTCTTC. It specifies CASRWGSNEQFF.

The chain links TRBV15 to TRBJ1-4; D is undetermined. In germline, CDR1 is LNHNV, CDR2 YYDKDF (reference sequence). CDR3 length equals 14 residues. Trimming cost V 5 bases and J 7 bases, with 14 bases left between them. For the CDR3, the DNA is TGTGCCACCAGCCAGCAGGCCGACGGTGAAAAACTGTTTTTT. Translation gives CATSQQADGEKLFF.

The rearrangement links TRBV5-6 to TRBJ1-2; D might be TRBD1 (5 bases). Trimming cost V 0 bases and J 4 bases, with 10 bases left between them. The CDR3 loop spans 14 amino acids. From germline, CDR1 is SGHDT and CDR2 YYEEEE. The CDR3 DNA is TGTGCCAGCAGCTTGGGGGATAGGGGCTATGGCTACACCTTC. Its protein product is CASSLGDRGYGYTF.